A single sample is the source of the 21 T cell receptor beta chains below, sequenced in a study of CD8 T cells in Susac syndrome. An amount of RNA that ranged from roughly 0.45 to 1 ug was reverse transcribed with random hexamers. Using its own MiXCR run on the immunoSEQ multiplex PCR reads, TCRdb lists one record per CDR3 protein. Altogether roughly 150,000 distinct CDR3 sequences are present, about 91% being singletons, with the ten largest covering roughly 0.08%. Sequencing was performed on CD4+ T cells from PBMCs. The receptor source for this set is a human donor in good health.

The CDR3: CASSALAGGQETQYF. The CDR3 coding sequence is TGTGCCAGCAGTGCCTTAGCGGGAGGGCAAGAGACCCAGTACTTC. The chain has TRBV2 and TRBJ2-5, with 11 bases aligning to TRBD2. Germline CDR1 is SNHLY and CDR2 is FYNNEI. This CDR3 spans 15 amino acids. Trimming removed 4 bases from V and 2 bases from J; junction bases left unmatched: 3.

The CDR3 region is CSAEWGAPREQYF. In DNA form, the CDR3 reads TGCAGTGCAGAGTGGGGGGCCCCCCGCGAGCAGTACTTC. The chain uses TRBV20-1 and TRBJ2-7; D is tentatively TRBD1 or TRBD2 (6 bases each). Per the germline V gene, CDR1 is DFQATT and CDR2 is SNEGSKA (reference sequence). V shed 6 bases and J shed 6 bases, with 18 bases lying between them. The length of the CDR3 is 13 residues.

The V gene is TRBV6-2 or TRBV6-3, the J gene TRBJ2-3; D unclear. Germline CDR1 is MNHEY and CDR2 is SVGEGT. The CDR3 has 13 amino acids. V was trimmed by 5 bases and J by 6 bases, leaving 12 bases between them. This CDR3 is CASSKGFVDTQYF. Here the CDR3 DNA reads TGTGCCAGCAGTAAGGGATTTGTGGATACGCAGTATTTT.

A single count supports this clonotype. The chain is built from TRBV6-5 and TRBJ2-1, with 8 bases aligning to TRBD2. With V trimmed by 6 bases and J by 9 bases, 10 bases remained unmatched. Germline CDR1 is MNHEY and CDR2 is SVGAGI. The CDR3 is 14 residues long. The CDR3 region has the DNA TGTGCCAGCAGGCCACCGGGACTAGTTACTGAGCAGTTCTTC. Its translation: CASRPPGLVTEQFF.

The chain uses TRBV6-6 and TRBJ2-7; D assignment may be TRBD1 or TRBD2 (5 bases each). This CDR3 is 14 amino acids long. Per the germline V gene, CDR1 is MNHNY and CDR2 is SVGAGI (reference sequence). The germline V and J ends were trimmed by 4 bases and 1 base, with 11 bases remaining between them. CDR3 coding DNA: TGTGCCAGCAGTTCCATGGGACCTTCCTACGAGCAGTACTTC. This sequence encodes CASSSMGPSYEQYF.

The V and J genes are TRBV19 and TRBJ1-5, with D tentatively TRBD1 (5 bases). Germline values: CDR1 LNHDA, CDR2 SQIVND (reference sequence). Trimming removed 5 bases at V and 2 bases at J, with 16 bases between. The CDR3 extends over 16 amino acids. This CDR3 is CASSPRQTNGNQPQHF. Here the CDR3 DNA reads TGTGCCAGTAGTCCCCGACAGACTAACGGCAATCAGCCCCAGCATTTT.

The V and J genes are TRBV9 and TRBJ2-2; weak D call: TRBD2 (6 bases). The CDR3 has 18 amino acids. V was trimmed by 4 bases and J by 0 bases, leaving 19 bases between them. The germline V gene encodes CDR1 SGDLS and CDR2 YYNGEE. CDR3 nucleotides: TGTGCCAGCAGCATAAATGGCCGTGGGACTTCGAACACCGGGGAGCTGTTTTTT. Encoded protein: CASSINGRGTSNTGELFF.

The chain employs TRBV30 and TRBJ2-3, with 8 bases that match TRBD2. The germline V gene has CDR1 GTSNPN and CDR2 SVGIG (reference sequence). J gave up 4 bases and V 3 bases, and 3 bases lay outside the gene matches. CDR3 size: 13 residues. CDR3 sequence reads: CAWSGGAPDTQYF. CDR3 nucleotide sequence: TGTGCCTGGAGCGGGGGGGCCCCAGATACGCAGTATTTT.

Points on this clonotype: Sequence at one end of the junction differs from germline and may be a read error. The chain employs TRBV9 and TRBJ2-7; no definite D call. Germline V lookup: CDR1 SGDLS, CDR2 YYNGEE. This CDR3 region has 13 residues. CDR3 nucleotides: TGTGCCAGCAGCGTAGGGGGAATAATGCCGGCAAGCTTC. It translates to CASSVGGIMPASF.

The V gene is TRBV30, the J gene TRBJ2-1, with D uncertain. The ends were cut back, 1 base at V and 9 bases at J, with 13 bases in the middle. Germline V gives CDR1 GTSNPN, CDR2 SVGIG (reference sequence). CDR3 size: 13 residues. The CDR3 DNA reads as TGTGCCTGGAGTGGACAAGGGTTAGGTGAGCAGTTCTTC. Protein sequence: CAWSGQGLGEQFF.

This clonotype has just one count. J is TRBJ1-2 and V is TRBV6-2 or TRBV6-3; 12 nucleotides agree with TRBD1. Trimming removed 7 bases from V and 2 bases from J; junction bases left unmatched: 11. The CDR3 is made up of 17 amino acids. CDR1 MNHEY and CDR2 SVGEGT come from the germline V gene. CDR3 in DNA: TGTGCCAGCAACCCGGGACAGGGGGCCAGGAGGAACTATGGCTACACCTTC. It translates to CASNPGQGARRNYGYTF.

Here the CDR3 reads CASSHFGQGEGYTF. CDR3 bases: TGTGCCAGCAGCCACTTTGGACAGGGAGAGGGCTACACCTTC. V usage is TRBV3-1 and J usage is TRBJ1-2; 8 bases line up with TRBD1. V shed 3 bases and J 8 bases; nucleotides not matched to a gene: 8. This CDR3 has 14 amino acids. Germline V gene sequence: CDR1 LGHDT, CDR2 YNNKEL (reference sequence).

This chain links TRBV27 with TRBJ2-1; tentatively, D is TRBD2 (6 bases). Germline values: CDR1 MNHEY, CDR2 SMNVEV (reference sequence). This CDR3 has 13 amino acids. V lost 6 bases and J 6 bases, leaving 12 bases between the germline ends. The CDR3 region is CASRPTAGNEQFF. CDR3 nucleotide sequence: TGTGCCAGCAGACCTACAGCGGGCAATGAGCAGTTCTTC.

V usage is TRBV5-1 and J usage is TRBJ1-5; 9 positions match TRBD1. Trimming cost V 4 bases and J 6 bases; bases outside gene matches: 8. From germline, CDR1 is SGHRS and CDR2 YFSETQ. This CDR3 has 15 residues. CDR3 protein: CASSAGQGRSQPQHF. In DNA, the CDR3 is TGCGCCAGCAGCGCCGGACAGGGGCGAAGTCAGCCCCAGCATTTT.

V is TRBV6-1 and J is TRBJ2-3; 8 nucleotides align to TRBD2. The germline V gene encodes CDR1 MNHNS and CDR2 SASEGT. With V trimmed by 0 bases and J by 6 bases, 8 bases remained unmatched. The CDR3 covers 16 residues. Written as DNA, the CDR3 is TGTGCCAGCAGTGAAGCTTGGAGCGGGGGATATGATACGCAGTATTTT. Amino acid sequence: CASSEAWSGGYDTQYF.

The chain recombines TRBV20-1 with TRBJ1-1, with D possibly TRBD1 on 5 matching bases. Germline V gene data show CDR1 as DFQATT and CDR2 as SNEGSKA (reference sequence). This CDR3 region has 13 residues. The ends were cut back, 1 base at V and 7 bases at J, with 13 bases in the middle. The CDR3 loop is CSARAGGEGEAFF. The DNA for the CDR3 is TGCAGTGCTAGAGCCGGGGGAGAGGGTGAAGCTTTCTTT.

The chain links TRBV5-1 to TRBJ2-2; D gene uncertain. Germline CDR1 is SGHRS and CDR2 is YFSETQ. The CDR3 length is 15 residues. Trimming left V 1 base short and J 2 bases short, with 9 bases between. This CDR3 reads CASSLWSTNTGELFF. CDR3 nucleotide sequence: TGCGCCAGCAGCTTGTGGAGTACTAACACCGGGGAGCTGTTTTTT.

This chain links TRBV5-4 with TRBJ1-1; D remains unclear. This CDR3 has 15 amino acids. Trimming removed 0 bases from V and 4 bases from J, with 13 bases in between. The germline CDR1 and CDR2 sequences are SGHNT and YYREEE (reference sequence). CDR3 sequence (DNA): TGTGCCAGCAGCTTGGCGCCAGAGACGGGCACTGAAGCTTTCTTT. Residues: CASSLAPETGTEAFF.

The chain uses TRBV5-4 and TRBJ2-1; D is possibly TRBD2 (6 bases). CDR3 length: 16 residues. V lost 2 bases, J lost 2 bases, and 14 bases lay in between. CDR1 and CDR2 from the germline V gene are SGHNT and YYREEE (reference sequence). In DNA form, the CDR3 reads TGTGCCAGCAGCTTAGGTCTGCGCGGGGCCTACAATGAGCAGTTCTTC. This gives the protein CASSLGLRGAYNEQFF.

The chain is built from TRBV27 and TRBJ2-2, with D possibly being TRBD2 (6 bases). V lost 6 bases and J lost 0, with 11 bases in between. CDR3 length: 15 amino acids. Germline CDR1 reads MNHEY; CDR2 reads SMNVEV (reference sequence). In nucleotides, the CDR3 is TGTGCCAGCAGACGGTCTAGCGCGAACACCGGGGAGCTGTTTTTT. This gives the protein CASRRSSANTGELFF.

The rearrangement joins TRBV29-1 to TRBJ2-4, with D unresolved. CDR3 length: 13 amino acids. Per the germline V gene, CDR1 is SQVTM and CDR2 is ANQGSEA. The ends were cut back, 7 bases at V and 7 bases at J, with 17 bases in the middle. The CDR3 loop is CSGRGGTDNIQYF. In nucleotides, the CDR3 is TGCAGCGGAAGAGGTGGTACGGACAACATTCAGTACTTC.